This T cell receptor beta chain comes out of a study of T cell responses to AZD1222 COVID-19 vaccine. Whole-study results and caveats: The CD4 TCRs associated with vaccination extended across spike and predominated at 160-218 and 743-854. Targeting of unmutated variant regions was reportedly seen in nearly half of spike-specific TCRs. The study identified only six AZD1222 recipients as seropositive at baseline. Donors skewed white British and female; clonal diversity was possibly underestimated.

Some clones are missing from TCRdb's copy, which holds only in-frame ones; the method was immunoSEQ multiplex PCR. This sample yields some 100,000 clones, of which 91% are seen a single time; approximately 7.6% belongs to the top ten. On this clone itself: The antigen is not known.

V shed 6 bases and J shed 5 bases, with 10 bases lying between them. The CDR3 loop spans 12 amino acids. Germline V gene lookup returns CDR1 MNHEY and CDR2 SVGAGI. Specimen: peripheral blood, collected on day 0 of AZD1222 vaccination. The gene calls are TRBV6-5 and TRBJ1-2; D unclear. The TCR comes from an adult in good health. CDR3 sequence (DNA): TGTGCCAGCAGCCCCCTAGGATATGGCTACACCTTC. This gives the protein CASSPLGYGYTF.